This T cell receptor beta chain stems from a study of OX40 agonist ivuxolimab in advanced cancers. Study at large: The dose-escalation cohort had hepatocellular carcinoma, melanoma, renal cell or head and neck cancer. Eligibility rules accepted prior anti-PD-1, anti-PD-L1 or anti-CTLA-4 therapy, and around 38% had some. Patients achieving partial responses numbered three: one hepatocellular carcinoma case and two cutaneous melanoma cases. The study, taken as a whole, reports: Several nonresponders also turned out to have low normalized T-cell clonal expansion.

This clone was observed a single time. The target antigen is unknown. The CDR3 runs to 15 residues. Trimming cost V 3 bases and J 5 bases, with 16 bases left between them. Germline V gives CDR1 SGHTA, CDR2 FQGNSA. Measured with immunoSEQ multiplex PCR; TCRdb has only the in-frame clones, and not every one. The profile shows tens of thousands of clones, over 80% of them singletons. The sample was CD4+ or CD8+ T cells sorted from blood, taken in a trial of the OX40 agonist ivuxolimab. The receptor comes from an adult with an advanced solid tumor such as melanoma, head and neck, liver or kidney cancer. V is TRBV7-2 and J is TRBJ1-1; D gene unclear. The CDR3 sequence: CASSFQIVQGTEAFF. CDR3 bases: TGTGCCAGCAGCTTCCAGATCGTTCAAGGTACTGAAGCTTTCTTT.